A single count supports the clone carrying this T cell receptor (beta chain). What it binds is unknown. Oncomine TCR Beta short-read sequencing was applied to DNA from cultured CD4+ T cells. Once CD4+ T cells had been cultured, genomic DNA was extracted from them. In TCRdb, the PCR reads were re-called with MiXCR into one record per CDR3 protein. The sample comprises more than 9,500 distinct CDR3 sequences, approximately 60% of which are singletons, and 9.1% rests with the top ten. Treatment: roughly 10-day PBMC culture with coronavirus spike peptide pools or control peptides (ViraFEST assay). The sample belongs to a study of vaccination and CD4 T cells after COVID-19. Overall study context: Timing of post-vaccine sample collection was a median approximately 70 days after dose two, with a range of 14 to 241. Findings and limits, study-wide: From a median of about 21 to 38, SARS-CoV-2-reactive clonotypes increased, though not significantly.

The specimen sequenced was CD4+ T cells from blood, cultured in vitro. The sequence was collected from a human donor who had recovered from COVID-19.

In DNA form, the CDR3 reads TGCAGCGTTGAACTGGACAGGGGCCACGAGCAGTACTTC. Residues: CSVELDRGHEQYF. The V and J genes are TRBV29-1 and TRBJ2-7; TRBD1 aligns across 9 bases. The CDR3 spans 13 residues. Trimming removed 2 bases from V and 5 bases from J; junction bases left unmatched: 4. Germline assignment: CDR1 SQVTM and CDR2 ANQGSEA.